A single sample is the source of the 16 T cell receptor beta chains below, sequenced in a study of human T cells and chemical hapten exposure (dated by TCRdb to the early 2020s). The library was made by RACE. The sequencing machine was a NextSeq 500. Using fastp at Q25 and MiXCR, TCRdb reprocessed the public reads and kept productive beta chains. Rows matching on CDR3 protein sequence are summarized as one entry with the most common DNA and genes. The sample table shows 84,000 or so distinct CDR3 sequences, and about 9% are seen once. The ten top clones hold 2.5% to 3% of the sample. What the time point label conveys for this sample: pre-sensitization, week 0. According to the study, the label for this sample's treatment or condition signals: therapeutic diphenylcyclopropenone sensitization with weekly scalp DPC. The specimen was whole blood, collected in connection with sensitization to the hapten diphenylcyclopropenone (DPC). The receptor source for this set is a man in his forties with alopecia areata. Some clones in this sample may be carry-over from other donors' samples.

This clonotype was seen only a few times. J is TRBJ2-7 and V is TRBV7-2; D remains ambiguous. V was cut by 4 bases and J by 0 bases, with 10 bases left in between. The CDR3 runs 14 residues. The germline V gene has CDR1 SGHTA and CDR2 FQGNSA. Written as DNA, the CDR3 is TGTGCCAGCAGCTCCCGGACGGACTCCTACGAGCAGTACTTC. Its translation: CASSSRTDSYEQYF.

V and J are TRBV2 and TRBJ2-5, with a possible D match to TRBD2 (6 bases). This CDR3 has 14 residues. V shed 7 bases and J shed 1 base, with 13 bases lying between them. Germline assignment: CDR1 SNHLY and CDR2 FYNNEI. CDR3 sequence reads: CASTTFGGQETQYF. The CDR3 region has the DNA TGTGCCAGCACTACGTTCGGGGGCCAAGAGACCCAGTACTTC.

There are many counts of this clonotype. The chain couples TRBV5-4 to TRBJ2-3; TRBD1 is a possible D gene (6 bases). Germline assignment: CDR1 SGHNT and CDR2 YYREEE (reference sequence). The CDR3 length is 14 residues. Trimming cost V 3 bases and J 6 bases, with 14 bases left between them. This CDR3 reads CASSWGPRPDTQYF. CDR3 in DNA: TGTGCCAGCAGCTGGGGGCCGCGGCCGGATACGCAGTATTTT.

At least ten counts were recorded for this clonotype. The CDR3 nucleotides read TGCAGTGCTAGAGAACAAAGGGTCGATCAGCCCCAGCATTTT. Translating it yields CSAREQRVDQPQHF. The chain combines TRBV20-1 with TRBJ1-5; D is ambiguous. Germline-derived CDR1 and CDR2 are DFQATT and SNEGSKA (reference sequence). V dropped 0 bases and J dropped 5 bases, with 11 bases sitting between them. CDR3 length: 14 residues.

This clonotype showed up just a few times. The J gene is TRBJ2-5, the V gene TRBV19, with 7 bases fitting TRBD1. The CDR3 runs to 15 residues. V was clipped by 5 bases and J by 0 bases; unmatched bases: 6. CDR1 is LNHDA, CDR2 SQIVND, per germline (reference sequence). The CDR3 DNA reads TGTGCCAGTAGTTACGGGACAGCCTACCAAGAGACCCAGTACTTC. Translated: CASSYGTAYQETQYF. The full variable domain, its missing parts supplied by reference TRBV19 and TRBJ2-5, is DGGITQSPKYLFRKEGQNVTLSCEQNLNHDAMYWYRQDPGQGLRLIYYSQIVNDFQKGDIAEGYSVSREKKESFPLTVTSAQKNPTAFYLCASSYGTAYQETQYFGPGTRLLVL.

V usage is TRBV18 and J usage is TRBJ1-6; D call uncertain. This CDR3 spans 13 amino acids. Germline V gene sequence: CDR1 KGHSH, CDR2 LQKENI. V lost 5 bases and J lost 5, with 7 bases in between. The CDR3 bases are TGTGCCAGCTCAACGAAGGATAATTCACCCCTCCACTTT. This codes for CASSTKDNSPLHF.

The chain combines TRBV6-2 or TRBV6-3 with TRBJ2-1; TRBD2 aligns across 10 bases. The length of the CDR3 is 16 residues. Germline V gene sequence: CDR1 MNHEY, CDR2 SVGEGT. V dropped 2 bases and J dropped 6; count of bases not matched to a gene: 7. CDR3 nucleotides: TGTGCCAGCAGTTACCAGCGGGAGGGCCCTCGCAATGAGCAGTTCTTC. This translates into CASSYQREGPRNEQFF.

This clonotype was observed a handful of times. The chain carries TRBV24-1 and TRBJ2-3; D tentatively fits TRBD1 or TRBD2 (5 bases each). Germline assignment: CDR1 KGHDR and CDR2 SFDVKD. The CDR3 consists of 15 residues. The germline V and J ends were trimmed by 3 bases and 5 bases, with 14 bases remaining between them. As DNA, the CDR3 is TGTGCCACCAGTGATGGGACGCCCGGTGGAGATACGCAGTATTTT. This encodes CATSDGTPGGDTQYF.

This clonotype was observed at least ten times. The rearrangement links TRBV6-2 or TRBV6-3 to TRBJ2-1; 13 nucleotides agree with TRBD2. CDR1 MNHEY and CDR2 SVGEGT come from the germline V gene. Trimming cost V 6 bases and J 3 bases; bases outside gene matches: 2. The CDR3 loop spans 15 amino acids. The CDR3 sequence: CASRGTSGNYNEQFF. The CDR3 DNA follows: TGTGCCAGCAGAGGGACTAGCGGGAACTACAATGAGCAGTTCTTC.

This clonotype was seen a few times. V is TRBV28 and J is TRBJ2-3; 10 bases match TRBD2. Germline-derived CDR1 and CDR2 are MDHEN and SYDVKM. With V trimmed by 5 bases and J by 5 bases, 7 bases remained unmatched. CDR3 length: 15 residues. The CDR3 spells CASSEGLAVGDTQYF. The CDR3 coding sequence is TGTGCCAGCAGTGAAGGACTAGCGGTCGGAGATACGCAGTATTTT. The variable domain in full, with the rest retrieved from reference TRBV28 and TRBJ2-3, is DVKVTQSSRYLVKRTGEKVFLECVQDMDHENMFWYRQDPGLGLRLIYFSYDVKMKEKGDIPEGYSVSREKKERFSLILESASTNQTSMYLCASSEGLAVGDTQYFGPGTRLTVL.

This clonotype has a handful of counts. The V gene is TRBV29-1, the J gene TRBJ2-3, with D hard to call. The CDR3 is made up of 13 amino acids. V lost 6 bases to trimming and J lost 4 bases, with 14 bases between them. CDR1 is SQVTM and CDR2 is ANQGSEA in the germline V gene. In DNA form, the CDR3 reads TGCAGCGTCGCCCCTGCGTCTCCAGATACGCAGTATTTT. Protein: CSVAPASPDTQYF.

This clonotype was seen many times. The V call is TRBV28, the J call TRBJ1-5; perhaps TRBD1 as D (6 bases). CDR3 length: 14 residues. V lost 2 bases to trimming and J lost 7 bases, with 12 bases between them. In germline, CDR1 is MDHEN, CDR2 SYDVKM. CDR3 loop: CASSLVGGKQPQHF. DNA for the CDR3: TGTGCCAGCAGTTTAGTAGGGGGAAAACAGCCCCAGCATTTT. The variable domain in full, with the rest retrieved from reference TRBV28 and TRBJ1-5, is DVKVTQSSRYLVKRTGEKVFLECVQDMDHENMFWYRQDPGLGLRLIYFSYDVKMKEKGDIPEGYSVSREKKERFSLILESASTNQTSMYLCASSLVGGKQPQHFGDGTRLSIL.

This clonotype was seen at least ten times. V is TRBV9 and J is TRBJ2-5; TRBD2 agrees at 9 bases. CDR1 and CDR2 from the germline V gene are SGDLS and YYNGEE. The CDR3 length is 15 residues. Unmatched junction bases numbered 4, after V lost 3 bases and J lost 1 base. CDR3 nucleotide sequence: TGTGCCAGCAGCGCGAGCGGGAGGCCCCAAGAGACCCAGTACTTC. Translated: CASSASGRPQETQYF.

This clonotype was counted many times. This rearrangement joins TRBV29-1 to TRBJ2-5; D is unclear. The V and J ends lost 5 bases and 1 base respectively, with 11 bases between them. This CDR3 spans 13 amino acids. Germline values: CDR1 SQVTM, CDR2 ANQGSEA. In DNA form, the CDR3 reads TGCAGCGTTCTATTAGAGAGCCAAGAGACCCAGTACTTC. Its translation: CSVLLESQETQYF. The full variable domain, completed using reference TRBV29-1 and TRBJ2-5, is SAVISQKPSRDICQRGTSLTIQCQVDSQVTMMFWYRQQPGQSLTLIATANQGSEATYESGFVIDKFPISRPNLTFSTLTVSNMSPEDSSIYLCSVLLESQETQYFGPGTRLLVL.

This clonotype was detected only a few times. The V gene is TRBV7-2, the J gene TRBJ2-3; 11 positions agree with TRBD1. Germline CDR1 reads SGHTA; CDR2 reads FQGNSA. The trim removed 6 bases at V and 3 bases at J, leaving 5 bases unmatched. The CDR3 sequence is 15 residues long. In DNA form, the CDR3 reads TGTGCCAGCAGACCTGGACAGGGGGCGACAGATACGCAGTATTTT. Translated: CASRPGQGATDTQYF.

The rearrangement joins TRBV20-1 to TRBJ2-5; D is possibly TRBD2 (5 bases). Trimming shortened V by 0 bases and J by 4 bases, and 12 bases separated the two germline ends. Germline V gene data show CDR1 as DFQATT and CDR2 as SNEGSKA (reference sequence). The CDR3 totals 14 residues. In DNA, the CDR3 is TGCAGTGCTAGAGATCCCTCGGGGAGAGAGACCCAGTACTTC. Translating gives CSARDPSGRETQYF.